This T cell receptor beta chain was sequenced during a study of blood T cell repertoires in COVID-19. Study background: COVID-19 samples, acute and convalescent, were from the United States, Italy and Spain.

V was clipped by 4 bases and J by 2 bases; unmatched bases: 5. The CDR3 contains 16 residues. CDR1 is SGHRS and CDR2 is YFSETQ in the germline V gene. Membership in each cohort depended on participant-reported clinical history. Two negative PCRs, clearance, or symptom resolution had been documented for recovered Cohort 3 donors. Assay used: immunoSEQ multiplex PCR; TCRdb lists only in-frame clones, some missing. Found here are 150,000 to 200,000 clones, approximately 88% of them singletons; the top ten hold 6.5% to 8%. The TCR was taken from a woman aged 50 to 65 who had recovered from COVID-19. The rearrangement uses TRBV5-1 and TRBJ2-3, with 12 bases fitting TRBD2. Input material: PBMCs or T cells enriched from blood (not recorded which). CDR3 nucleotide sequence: TGCGCCAGCAGCCCCGGGACTAGCGGGCACACAGATACGCAGTATTTT. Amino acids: CASSPGTSGHTDTQYF.